These 31 T cell receptor beta chains were all obtained from the same sample, sequenced in a study of shared clonotypes between healthy human individuals. The protocol was immunoSEQ multiplex PCR, while the TCRdb copy is restricted to in-frame clones and leaves out a portion. The table shows 2.3 million or so clones, with 90% to 95% occurring only once. The specimen sequenced was naive CD4+ T cells from PBMCs. Subset reported: CD45RA+ positively selected. The receptors derive from a young man in good health. Some clones in this sample may be carry-over from other donors' samples.

This rearrangement joins TRBV7-3 to TRBJ2-2; D uncertain. Germline V CDR1 and CDR2: SGHTA, FQGTGA. The V gene lost 7 bases and the J gene lost 3 bases, with 15 bases spanning the gap. The CDR3 is made up of 15 amino acids. CDR3 DNA sequence: TGTGCCAGCAACCTAGGCGGTCTGGACACCGGGGAGCTGTTTTTT. Its translation is CASNLGGLDTGELFF.

This chain joins TRBV9 and TRBJ2-2; 14 bases agree with TRBD2. The CDR3 spans 19 residues. The germline V gene has CDR1 SGDLS and CDR2 YYNGEE. After removal of 3 bases from V and 5 bases from J, the junction contained 12 bases not matched to a gene. The CDR3 coding sequence is TGTGCCAGCAGCGCCAAAAGGGATGGGACTAGCGGGAGAACCGGGGAGCTGTTTTTT. Amino acid sequence: CASSAKRDGTSGRTGELFF.

The chain carries TRBV18 and TRBJ1-4; 8 bases are a match to TRBD1. Trimming at V came to 2 bases and at J to 8 bases, leaving 10 bases not matched to a gene. This CDR3 has 16 amino acids. Germline assignment: CDR1 KGHSH and CDR2 LQKENI. The CDR3: CASSPGTGGSWEKLFF. The CDR3 DNA reads TGTGCCAGCTCACCAGGGACAGGCGGTAGTTGGGAAAAACTGTTTTTT. The full variable domain, rest sourced from reference TRBV18 and TRBJ1-4, is NAGVMQNPRHLVRRRGQEARLRCSPMKGHSHVYWYRQLPEEGLKFMVYLQKENIIDESGMPKERFSAEFPKEGPSILRIQQVVRGDSAAYFCASSPGTGGSWEKLFFGSGTQLSVL.

The chain joins TRBV6-5 to TRBJ2-7, with 11 bases that match TRBD2. The V gene's germline CDR1 is MNHEY and CDR2 SVGAGI. After removal of 6 bases from V and 2 bases from J, the junction contained 3 bases not matched to a gene. The CDR3 is 14 residues long. As DNA, the CDR3 is TGTGCCAGCAGCGGGACTAGCGGAGCCTACGAGCAGTACTTC. Translating gives CASSGTSGAYEQYF.

This clone has a single count. The gene calls are TRBV27 and TRBJ1-4; 12 nucleotides match TRBD1. Germline CDR1 reads MNHEY; CDR2 reads SMNVEV (reference sequence). V dropped 5 bases and J dropped 2; count of bases not matched to a gene: 3. The CDR3 runs 16 residues. The CDR3 here is CASSPGQGATNEKLFF. CDR3 bases: TGTGCCAGCAGTCCGGGACAGGGGGCGACTAATGAAAAACTGTTTTTT.

V gene TRBV5-1 combines with J gene TRBJ2-5; D unclear. Germline V gene data show CDR1 as SGHRS and CDR2 as YFSETQ. Trimming stripped 3 bases from V and 4 bases from J, with 19 bases between. The CDR3 extends over 16 amino acids. The CDR3 region has the DNA TGCGCCAGCAGCTCCTCCCTGGGCGAGTTGCGAGAGACCCAGTACTTC. Protein: CASSSSLGELRETQYF.

The V call is TRBV19, the J call TRBJ1-5, with 7 bases aligning to TRBD1. The CDR3 is 18 residues long. Trimming at V came to 3 bases and at J to 0 bases, leaving 11 bases not matched to a gene. The germline V gene encodes CDR1 LNHDA and CDR2 SQIVND (reference sequence). In nucleotides, the CDR3 is TGTGCCAGTAGTATGGGCCCATTCAGGGGGGATAGCAATCAGCCCCAGCATTTT. It codes for CASSMGPFRGDSNQPQHF.

This chain uses TRBV5-1 with TRBJ2-3; TRBD2 agrees at 13 bases. Germline V gene lookup returns CDR1 SGHRS and CDR2 YFSETQ. The CDR3 spans 17 residues. After removal of 4 bases from V and 0 bases from J, the junction contained 5 bases not matched to a gene. The CDR3 nucleotides read TGCGCCAGCAGCGTGGGACTAGCGGGGTACAGCACAGATACGCAGTATTTT. This gives the protein CASSVGLAGYSTDTQYF.

This clone was found a few times. The V gene is TRBV5-6, the J gene TRBJ1-5, with a possible D match to TRBD1 (6 bases). The CDR3 covers 14 residues. The germline V gene encodes CDR1 SGHDT and CDR2 YYEEEE. The ends were cut back, 4 bases at V and 0 bases at J, with 8 bases in the middle. The CDR3 bases are TGTGCCAGCAGCGGGGGCCCTAGCAATCAGCCCCAGCATTTT. It encodes CASSGGPSNQPQHF.

This clone is a singleton in its sample. The chain employs TRBV2 and TRBJ2-7, with D unclear. CDR1 and CDR2 from the germline V gene are SNHLY and FYNNEI. This CDR3 region has 12 residues. V was trimmed by 3 bases and J by 6 bases, leaving 9 bases between them. The CDR3 is CASSDVDGEQYF. CDR3 DNA: TGTGCCAGCAGTGATGTTGACGGCGAGCAGTACTTC.

The rearrangement links TRBV6-5 to TRBJ2-1, with 10 bases fitting TRBD2. Trimming cost V 6 bases and J 7 bases; bases outside gene matches: 6. Germline loops: CDR1 MNHEY, CDR2 SVGAGI. There are 14 residues in the CDR3. The CDR3, as DNA: TGTGCCAGCAGGCTAGCGGGAGTAGGAAATGAGCAGTTCTTC. As protein: CASRLAGVGNEQFF.

This chain uses TRBV15 with TRBJ2-1; D gene unclear. The V and J ends lost 1 base and 8 bases respectively, with 15 bases between them. CDR1 is LNHNV and CDR2 is YYDKDF in the germline V gene (reference sequence). There are 15 residues in the CDR3. The CDR3 protein is CATSRAGLGVDEQFF. The CDR3 nucleotides read TGTGCCACCAGCAGAGCGGGCCTTGGGGTCGATGAGCAGTTCTTC.

The V and J genes are TRBV14 and TRBJ1-2, with D possibly matching TRBD1 (6 bases). This CDR3 spans 14 amino acids. The V end lost 4 bases, the J end lost 4 bases, and 13 bases lay between the germline ends. The V gene's germline CDR1 is SGHDN and CDR2 FVKESK. The CDR3 DNA sequence: TGTGCCAGCAGCCGGGGAGCAGGGGTCTATGGCTACACCTTC. Translation: CASSRGAGVYGYTF.

The chain has TRBV6-1 and TRBJ1-2; D is unresolved. The CDR3 has 13 amino acids. CDR1 and CDR2 (germline): MNHNS, SASEGT. V was shortened by 3 bases and J by 6 bases, with 11 bases between the two germline ends. The CDR3 DNA reads TGTGCCAGCAGTGAGAGTATGAGGAATGGCTACACCTTC. It codes for CASSESMRNGYTF.

The rearrangement joins TRBV5-6 to TRBJ1-2; TRBD1 aligns across 7 bases. Unmatched junction bases numbered 5, after V lost 4 bases and J lost 2 bases. The CDR3 is 14 residues long. Looked up from germline, CDR1 is SGHDT and CDR2 is YYEEEE. The CDR3 spells CASSSLDRNYGYTF. DNA of the CDR3: TGTGCCAGCAGCAGCCTGGACAGGAACTATGGCTACACCTTC.

V gene TRBV30 combines with J gene TRBJ1-1, with a weak D call TRBD1 (6 bases). Trimming left V 3 bases short and J 6 bases short, with 17 bases between. Per germline, CDR1 GTSNPN and CDR2 SVGIG (reference sequence). CDR3 length: 14 residues. In DNA, the CDR3 is TGTGCCTGGAGAGGGGGTAGAAGGGCGTCTGAAGCTTTCTTT. This codes for CAWRGGRRASEAFF. Looking up the rest from reference TRBV30 and TRBJ1-1 gives the full variable domain: SQTIHQWPATLVQPVGSPLSLECTVEGTSNPNLYWYRQAAGRGLQLLFYSVGIGQISSEVPQNLSASRPQDRQFILSSKKLLLSDSGFYLCAWRGGRRASEAFFGQGTRLTVV.

The genes are TRBV2 and TRBJ2-1; D unclear. Germline CDR1 SNHLY, CDR2 FYNNEI. V lost 5 bases to trimming and J lost 7 bases, with 6 bases between them. This CDR3 has 11 residues. The CDR3 loop is CASSMGNEQFF. The CDR3 coding sequence is TGTGCCAGCAGTATGGGGAATGAGCAGTTCTTC.

This CDR3 is CASSLSAPSDTQYF. The CDR3 DNA sequence: TGCGCCAGCAGCTTGTCGGCCCCCTCAGATACGCAGTATTTT. V and J are TRBV5-1 and TRBJ2-3, with D uncertain. CDR1 is SGHRS, CDR2 YFSETQ, per germline. Trimming removed 1 base from V and 4 bases from J, with 10 bases in between. The CDR3 length is 14 residues.

The CDR3 sequence: CASSSQTGNYGYTF. The DNA of the CDR3 is TGTGCCAGCAGCTCCCAGACAGGAAACTATGGCTACACCTTC. This chain links TRBV5-4 with TRBJ1-2, with D maybe TRBD1 (6 bases). Germline CDR1 reads SGHNT; CDR2 reads YYREEE (reference sequence). V shed 3 bases and J shed 2 bases, with 11 bases lying between them. The CDR3 is 14 residues long.

The chain joins TRBV18 to TRBJ2-5, with 12 bases that match TRBD2. V shed 6 bases and J 5 bases; nucleotides not matched to a gene: 4. The CDR3 runs to 14 residues. Germline V lookup: CDR1 KGHSH, CDR2 LQKENI. CDR3 amino acids: CASSVLAGGETQYF. Here the CDR3 DNA reads TGTGCCAGCTCCGTTCTAGCGGGAGGGGAGACCCAGTACTTC.

This clone was observed a single time. This sample includes further DNA sequences coding for the same CDR3. This chain uses TRBV28 with TRBJ1-2; D is uncertain. V lost 6 bases and J 0 bases, leaving 11 bases between the germline ends. Germline CDR1 is MDHEN and CDR2 is SYDVKM. The CDR3 length is 14 residues. The CDR3 protein is CASRSGGTNYGYTF. In DNA form, the CDR3 reads TGTGCCAGCAGATCAGGAGGAACTAACTATGGCTACACCTTC.

The chain uses TRBV2 and TRBJ2-7; 10 nucleotides align to TRBD2. From germline, CDR1 is SNHLY and CDR2 FYNNEI. The CDR3 is made up of 15 amino acids. J lost 3 bases, V lost 6 bases, and 8 bases had no gene match. The CDR3 bases are TGTGCCAGCAGCGTCGGACTAGCGGACAACTACGAGCAGTACTTC. This translates into CASSVGLADNYEQYF.

This rearrangement joins TRBV2 to TRBJ2-1; 9 bases line up with TRBD2. V lost 10 bases to trimming and J lost 3 bases; unmatched junction nucleotides: 4. Germline-derived CDR1 and CDR2 are SNHLY and FYNNEI. This CDR3 spans 13 amino acids. The CDR3 protein is CATTLAGYNEQFF. For the CDR3, the DNA is TGTGCCACGACACTAGCGGGCTACAATGAGCAGTTCTTC.

The rearrangement links TRBV2 to TRBJ1-4; D perhaps matches TRBD1 (5 bases). Germline CDR1 is SNHLY and CDR2 is FYNNEI. Trimming removed 6 bases from V and 0 bases from J, with 11 bases in between. This CDR3 spans 15 amino acids. DNA of the CDR3: TGTGCCAGCAGATCCCAGGGCGCAACTAATGAAAAACTGTTTTTT. Translated: CASRSQGATNEKLFF.

The chain is built from TRBV5-4 and TRBJ2-3; 14 bases map to TRBD2. Germline trimming cut 4 bases from V and 4 bases from J; bases unmatched to any gene: 5. The CDR3 sequence is 16 residues long. The germline gives CDR1 SGHNT, CDR2 YYREEE (reference sequence). This CDR3 is CASSLGTSGRADTQYF. Written as DNA, the CDR3 is TGTGCCAGCAGCCTCGGGACTAGCGGGAGAGCAGATACGCAGTATTTT.

This chain links TRBV19 with TRBJ2-4, with TRBD1 identical over 9 bases. CDR3 size: 14 residues. CDR1 and CDR2 from the germline V gene are LNHDA and SQIVND (reference sequence). Germline trimming cut 8 bases from V and 2 bases from J; bases unmatched to any gene: 4. CDR3 residues: CASDRGESKNIQYF. The CDR3 coding sequence is TGTGCCAGTGACAGGGGGGAATCCAAAAACATTCAGTACTTC. Full variable domain (rest looked up from reference TRBV19 and TRBJ2-4): DGGITQSPKYLFRKEGQNVTLSCEQNLNHDAMYWYRQDPGQGLRLIYYSQIVNDFQKGDIAEGYSVSREKKESFPLTVTSAQKNPTAFYLCASDRGESKNIQYFGAGTRLSVL.

This rearrangement joins TRBV6-1 to TRBJ1-4; no clear D gene. This CDR3 is built from 15 residues. CDR1 MNHNS and CDR2 SASEGT come from the germline V gene. Trimming stripped 6 bases from V and 1 base from J, with 12 bases between. In DNA, the CDR3 is TGTGCCAGCAGCAAGCGGACGGTAACTAATGAAAAACTGTTTTTT. This translates into CASSKRTVTNEKLFF.

This rearrangement joins TRBV28 to TRBJ2-3, with 7 bases matching TRBD2. The germline V gene has CDR1 MDHEN and CDR2 SYDVKM. This CDR3 has 16 amino acids. With V trimmed by 6 bases and J by 4 bases, 13 bases remained unmatched. The CDR3 sequence: CASSLVAGEKADTQYF. CDR3 nucleotide sequence: TGTGCCAGCAGCCTGGTGGCGGGAGAGAAGGCAGATACGCAGTATTTT.

The rearrangement uses TRBV19 and TRBJ2-2, with 9 bases that match TRBD2. Germline V gives CDR1 LNHDA, CDR2 SQIVND (reference sequence). The CDR3 loop spans 17 amino acids. J lost 5 bases, V lost 5 bases, and 12 bases had no gene match. CDR3 DNA: TGTGCCAGTAGTGCCAAACCGGGACTAGCTGCAACCGGGGAGCTGTTTTTT. This encodes CASSAKPGLAATGELFF.

This clone was seen more than once but under ten times. The sample holds other DNA sequences that translate to the same CDR3. The chain has TRBV28 and TRBJ1-2, with D hard to call. Between the trimmed V and J ends, which lost 5 bases and 4 bases, there was a span of 8 bases. Germline V lookup: CDR1 MDHEN, CDR2 SYDVKM. There are 12 residues in the CDR3. In DNA, the CDR3 is TGTGCCAGCAGTACCGGGCCCTATGGCTACACCTTC. Its protein is CASSTGPYGYTF.

The J gene is TRBJ2-1, the V gene TRBV28; TRBD2 aligns across 13 bases. The CDR3 covers 18 residues. V trimming: 3 bases; J trimming: 4 bases; junction bases outside the gene matches: 9. Germline V gene data show CDR1 as MDHEN and CDR2 as SYDVKM. The CDR3 sequence: CASSFLRTSGRGYNEQFF. Written as DNA, the CDR3 is TGTGCCAGCAGTTTCCTTAGGACTAGCGGGAGAGGATACAATGAGCAGTTCTTC.